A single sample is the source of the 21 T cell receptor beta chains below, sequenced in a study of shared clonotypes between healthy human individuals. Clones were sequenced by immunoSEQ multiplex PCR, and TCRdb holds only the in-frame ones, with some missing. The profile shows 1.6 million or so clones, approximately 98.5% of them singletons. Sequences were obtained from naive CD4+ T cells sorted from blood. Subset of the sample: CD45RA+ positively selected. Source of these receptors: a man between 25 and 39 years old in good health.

The CDR3 region is CASSPYNGEQYF. DNA for the CDR3: TGTGCCAGCTCACCTTATAACGGGGAGCAGTACTTC. This chain joins TRBV18 and TRBJ2-7; no definite D call. Deletions cut 3 bases from V and 7 bases from J, with 10 bases between. The CDR3 has 12 residues. Germline CDR1 and CDR2: KGHSH and LQKENI.

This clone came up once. The CDR3 spells CASSLEGDEQYF. Written as DNA, the CDR3 is TGTGCCAGCAGCCTAGAGGGCGACGAGCAGTACTTC. V usage is TRBV7-9 and J usage is TRBJ2-7; a weak D match, TRBD2 (5 bases). V lost 5 bases and J 5 bases, leaving 10 bases between the germline ends. CDR3 length: 12 residues. The germline V gene has CDR1 SEHNR and CDR2 FQNEAQ (reference sequence).

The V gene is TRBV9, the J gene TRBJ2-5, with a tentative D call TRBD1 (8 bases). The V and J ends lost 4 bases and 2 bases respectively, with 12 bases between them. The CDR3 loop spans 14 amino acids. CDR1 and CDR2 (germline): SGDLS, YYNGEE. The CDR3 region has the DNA TGTGCCAGCAGCTACAGGGGGGGACAAGAGACCCAGTACTTC. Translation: CASSYRGGQETQYF.

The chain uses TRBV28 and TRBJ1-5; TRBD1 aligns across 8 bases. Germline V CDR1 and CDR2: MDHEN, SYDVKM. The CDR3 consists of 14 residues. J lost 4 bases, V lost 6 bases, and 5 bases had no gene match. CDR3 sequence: CASRTDRGNQPQHF. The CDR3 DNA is TGTGCCAGCAGAACAGACAGGGGAAATCAGCCCCAGCATTTT.

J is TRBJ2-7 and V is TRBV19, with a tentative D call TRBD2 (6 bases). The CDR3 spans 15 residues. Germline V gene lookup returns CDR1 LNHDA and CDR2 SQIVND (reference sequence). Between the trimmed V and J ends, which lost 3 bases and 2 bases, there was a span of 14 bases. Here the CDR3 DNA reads TGTGCCAGTAGTATCATCCCGGGAGTCGCCTACGAGCAGTACTTC. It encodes CASSIIPGVAYEQYF.

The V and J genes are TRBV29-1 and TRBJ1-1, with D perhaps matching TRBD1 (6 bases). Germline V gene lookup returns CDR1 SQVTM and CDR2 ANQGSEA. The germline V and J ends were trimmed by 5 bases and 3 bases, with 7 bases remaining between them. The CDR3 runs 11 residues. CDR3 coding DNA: TGCAGCGTTTCAGGGGACACTGAAGCTTTCTTT. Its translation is CSVSGDTEAFF.

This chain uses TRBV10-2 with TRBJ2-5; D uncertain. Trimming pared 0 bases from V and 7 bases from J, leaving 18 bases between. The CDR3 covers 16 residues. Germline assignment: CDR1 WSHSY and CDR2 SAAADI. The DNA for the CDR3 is TGCGCCAGCAGTGAGTCGGCCAGCCTATTACTGGGGACCCAGTACTTC. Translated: CASSESASLLLGTQYF.

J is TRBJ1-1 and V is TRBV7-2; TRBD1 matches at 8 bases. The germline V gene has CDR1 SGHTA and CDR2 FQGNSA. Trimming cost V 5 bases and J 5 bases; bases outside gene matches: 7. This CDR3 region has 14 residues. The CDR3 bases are TGTGCCAGCAGCGCCCAGGGGGCTGGAACTGAAGCTTTCTTT. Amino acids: CASSAQGAGTEAFF.

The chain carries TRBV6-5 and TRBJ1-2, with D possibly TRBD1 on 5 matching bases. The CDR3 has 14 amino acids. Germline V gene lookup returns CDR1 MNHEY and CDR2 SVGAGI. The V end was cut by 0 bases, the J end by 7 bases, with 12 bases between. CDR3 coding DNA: TGTGCCAGCAGTTACTCGAACAGGATTGGTGGCTACACCTTC. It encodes CASSYSNRIGGYTF.

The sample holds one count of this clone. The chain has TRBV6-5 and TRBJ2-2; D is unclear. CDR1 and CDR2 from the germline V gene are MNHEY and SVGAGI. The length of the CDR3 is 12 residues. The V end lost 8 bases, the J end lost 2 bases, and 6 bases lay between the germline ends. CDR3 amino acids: CASASNTGELFF. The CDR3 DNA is TGTGCCAGCGCTTCTAACACCGGGGAGCTGTTTTTT.

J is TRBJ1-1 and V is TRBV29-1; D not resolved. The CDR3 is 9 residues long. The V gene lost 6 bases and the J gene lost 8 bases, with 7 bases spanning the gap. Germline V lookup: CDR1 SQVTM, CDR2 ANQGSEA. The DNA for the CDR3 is TGCAGCGTAGGACCCGAAGCTTTCTTT. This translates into CSVGPEAFF.

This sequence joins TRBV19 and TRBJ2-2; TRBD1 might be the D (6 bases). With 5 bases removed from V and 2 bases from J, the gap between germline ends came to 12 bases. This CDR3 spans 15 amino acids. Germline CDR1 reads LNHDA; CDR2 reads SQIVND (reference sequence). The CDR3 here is CASSLRRGNTGELFF. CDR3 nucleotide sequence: TGTGCCAGTAGTTTGCGCAGGGGAAACACCGGGGAGCTGTTTTTT.

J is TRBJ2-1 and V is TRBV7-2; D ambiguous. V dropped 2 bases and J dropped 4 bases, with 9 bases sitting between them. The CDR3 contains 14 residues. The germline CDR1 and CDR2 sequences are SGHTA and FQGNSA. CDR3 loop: CASSLMSQYNEQFF. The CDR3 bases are TGTGCCAGCAGCTTAATGAGCCAGTACAATGAGCAGTTCTTC.

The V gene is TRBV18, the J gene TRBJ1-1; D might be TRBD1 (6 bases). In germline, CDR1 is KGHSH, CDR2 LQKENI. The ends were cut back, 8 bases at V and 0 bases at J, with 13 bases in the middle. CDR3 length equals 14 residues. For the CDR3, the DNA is TGTGCCAGCCAACGACAGGACATGAACACTGAAGCTTTCTTT. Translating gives CASQRQDMNTEAFF.

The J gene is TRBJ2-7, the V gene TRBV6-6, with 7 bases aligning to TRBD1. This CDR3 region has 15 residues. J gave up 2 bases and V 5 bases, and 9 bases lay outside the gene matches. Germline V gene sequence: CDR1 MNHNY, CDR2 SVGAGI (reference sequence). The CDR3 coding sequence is TGTGCCAGCAGTATACCGGGACAGACAGCCTACGAGCAGTACTTC. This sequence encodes CASSIPGQTAYEQYF.

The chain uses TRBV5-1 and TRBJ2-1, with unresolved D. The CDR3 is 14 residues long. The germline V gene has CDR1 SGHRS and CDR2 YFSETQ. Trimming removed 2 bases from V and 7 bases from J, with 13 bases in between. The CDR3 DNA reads TGCGCCAGCAGCTTACCCAAGTCGCCAAATGAGCAGTTCTTC. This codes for CASSLPKSPNEQFF.

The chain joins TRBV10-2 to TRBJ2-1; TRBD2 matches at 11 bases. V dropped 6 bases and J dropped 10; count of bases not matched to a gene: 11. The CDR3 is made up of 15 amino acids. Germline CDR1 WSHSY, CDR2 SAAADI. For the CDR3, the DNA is TGCGCCAGCAGAAAGATAGCGGGGGGGTACCAAGAGCAGTTCTTC. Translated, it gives CASRKIAGGYQEQFF.

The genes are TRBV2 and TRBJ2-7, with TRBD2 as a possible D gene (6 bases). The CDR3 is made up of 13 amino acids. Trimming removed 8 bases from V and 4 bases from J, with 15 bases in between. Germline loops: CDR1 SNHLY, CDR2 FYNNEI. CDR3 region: CASDPGSSYEQYF. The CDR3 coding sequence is TGTGCCAGCGATCCCGGGAGCAGTTACGAGCAGTACTTC.

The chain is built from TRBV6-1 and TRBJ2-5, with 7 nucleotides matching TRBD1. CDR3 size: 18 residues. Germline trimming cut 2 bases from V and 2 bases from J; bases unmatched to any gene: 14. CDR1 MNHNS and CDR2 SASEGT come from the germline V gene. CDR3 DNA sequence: TGTGCCAGCAGTGAAACGACAGGGTCTGGGATCTATCAAGAGACCCAGTACTTC. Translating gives CASSETTGSGIYQETQYF.

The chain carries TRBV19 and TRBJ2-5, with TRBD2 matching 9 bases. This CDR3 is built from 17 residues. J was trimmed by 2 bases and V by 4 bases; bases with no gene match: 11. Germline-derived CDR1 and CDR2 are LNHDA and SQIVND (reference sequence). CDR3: CASSTSGTPGGQETQYF. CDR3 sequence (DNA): TGTGCCAGTAGTACTAGCGGGACCCCTGGGGGTCAAGAGACCCAGTACTTC.

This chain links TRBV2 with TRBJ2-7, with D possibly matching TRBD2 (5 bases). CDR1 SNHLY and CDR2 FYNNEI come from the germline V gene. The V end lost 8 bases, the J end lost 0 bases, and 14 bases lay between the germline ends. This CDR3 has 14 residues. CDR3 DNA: TGTGCCAGCTCGTCGGACGGGGTCTCCTACGAGCAGTACTTC. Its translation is CASSSDGVSYEQYF.